A single sample gave rise to the 20 T cell receptor beta chains below, sequenced in a study of monozygotic twins with inflammatory bowel disease. TCRdb reprocessed the 5' RACE reads and stores each CDR3 protein as one record, lacking DNA. This sample's table has approximately 330,000 distinct CDR3 sequences. Specimen: blood. The receptor set was obtained from a human donor with ulcerative colitis or Crohn's disease, or a healthy co-twin of an affected twin (not recorded which).

The V and J genes are TRBV6-1 and TRBJ1-5. CDR3 length equals 15 residues. Germline CDR1 MNHNS, CDR2 SASEGT. CDR3: CASRPLGLGDQPQHF.

V and J are TRBV5-1 and TRBJ2-1; TCRdb outputs TRBD2, but without DNA this stays unchecked. This CDR3 is built from 15 residues. Germline CDR1 SGHRS, CDR2 YFSETQ. CDR3 residues: CASTPTSGLYNEQFF.

The rearrangement joins TRBV9 to TRBJ2-1; TCRdb reports TRBD2, a call that lacks DNA to check it against. CDR1 is SGDLS and CDR2 is YYNGEE in the germline V gene. The CDR3 is 18 residues long. The CDR3 loop reads CASSARLAGTGLPNEQFF.

The rearrangement joins TRBV15 to TRBJ2-7; TCRdb's D gene call, TRBD1, goes unchecked for lack of DNA. The CDR3 has 14 amino acids. CDR1 is LNHNV, CDR2 YYDKDF, per germline (reference sequence). The CDR3 loop is CATRRTGDSYEQYF.

This chain links TRBV4-1 with TRBJ2-6. This CDR3 is built from 17 residues. Germline-derived CDR1 and CDR2 are MGHRA and YSYEKL. The CDR3 sequence: CASSPQEEVVGANVLTF.

The V and J genes are TRBV20-1 and TRBJ2-3. The V gene's germline CDR1 is DFQATT and CDR2 SNEGSKA (reference sequence). The CDR3 totals 14 residues. The chain's CDR3 is CSARAKTFTDTQYF.

The chain links TRBV20-1 to TRBJ2-3; TCRdb's D call of TRBD1 is untestable without DNA. Germline CDR1 is DFQATT and CDR2 is SNEGSKA (reference sequence). The CDR3 spans 12 residues. CDR3 region: CSATPGGDTQYF.

The chain couples TRBV7-2 to TRBJ1-6. Per the germline V gene, CDR1 is SGHTA and CDR2 is FQGNSA. The CDR3 contains 16 residues. The CDR3 protein is CASWGPENSYNSPLHF. Supplemented by reference TRBV7-2 and TRBJ1-6, the full variable domain reads GAGVSQSPSNKVTEKGKDVELRCDPISGHTALYWYRQSLGQGLEFLIYFQGNSAPDKSGLPSDRFSAERTGGSVSTLTIQRTQQEDSAVYLCASWGPENSYNSPLHFGNGTRLTVT.

The chain links TRBV7-9 to TRBJ2-1; the TCRdb call, TRBD2, lacks DNA for checking. Germline CDR1 reads SEHNR; CDR2 reads FQNEAQ (reference sequence). This CDR3 has 16 residues. The CDR3 is CASSSVGGGSEDEQFF.

The gene calls are TRBV12-3 or TRBV12-4 and TRBJ1-2. The CDR3 length is 13 residues. The CDR3 loop reads CASSLMGGYGYTF.

The chain couples TRBV28 to TRBJ1-1; the TCRdb D gene call, TRBD1, has no DNA to confirm it. The germline gives CDR1 MDHEN, CDR2 SYDVKM. This CDR3 comprises 15 residues. The CDR3 loop reads CASGSAGAPNTEAFF.

The V and J genes are TRBV28 and TRBJ2-1; TCRdb indicates TRBD2, and absent DNA this call remains unverified. CDR3 length: 14 amino acids. CDR1 and CDR2 from the germline V gene are MDHEN and SYDVKM. CDR3 sequence: CASQKVRRYNEQFF.

The V call is TRBV6-1, the J call TRBJ1-5; the TCRdb call, TRBD1, lacks DNA for checking. The CDR3 runs 15 residues. The germline gives CDR1 MNHNS, CDR2 SASEGT. The chain's CDR3 is CASSDGTAYDQPQHF.

The CDR3 sequence: CASSFTSGISFTGELFF. The chain is built from TRBV7-2 and TRBJ2-2; the D call of TRBD2 rests on TCRdb alone, since no DNA is present to check it. This CDR3 is built from 17 residues. Germline V lookup: CDR1 SGHTA, CDR2 FQGNSA.

The rearrangement joins TRBV29-1 to TRBJ2-5; the TRBD1 assignment by TCRdb is unverifiable without DNA. CDR3 length: 14 amino acids. Germline CDR1 and CDR2: SQVTM and ANQGSEA. CDR3 sequence reads: CSAPQSGGQETQYF. Full variable domain (outside the CDR3, taken from reference TRBV29-1 and TRBJ2-5): SAVISQKPSRDICQRGTSLTIQCQVDSQVTMMFWYRQQPGQSLTLIATANQGSEATYESGFVIDKFPISRPNLTFSTLTVSNMSPEDSSIYLCSAPQSGGQETQYFGPGTRLLVL.

V gene TRBV3-1 combines with J gene TRBJ2-1; as DNA is missing, the TRBD2 call by TCRdb cannot be tested. Germline CDR1 is LGHDT and CDR2 is YNNKEL (reference sequence). The CDR3 spans 17 residues. The CDR3 here is CASSQSVSGSRHNEQFF.

V usage is TRBV12-3 or TRBV12-4 and J usage is TRBJ1-1; the D call from TCRdb, TRBD1, cannot be confirmed without DNA. CDR3 length: 13 amino acids. CDR3 amino acids: CATDGRGPTEAFF.

This chain's CDR3 is CASSSPTSLLDEQYF. The gene calls are TRBV7-9 and TRBJ2-7; TCRdb indicates TRBD2, and absent DNA this call remains unverified. In germline, CDR1 is SEHNR, CDR2 FQNEAQ (reference sequence). The CDR3 loop spans 15 amino acids.

The chain recombines TRBV15 with TRBJ1-5. Germline V CDR1 and CDR2: LNHNV, YYDKDF (reference sequence). The CDR3 loop spans 12 amino acids. CDR3 in amino acids: CATRRGDQPQHF.

The rearrangement links TRBV7-9 to TRBJ2-3; the TCRdb D gene call, TRBD2, has no DNA to confirm it. The CDR3 spans 15 residues. Per the germline V gene, CDR1 is SEHNR and CDR2 is FQNEAQ (reference sequence). The CDR3 is CASSLAIGGGDTQYF.